These T cell receptor beta chains were read from a single sample in a study of vaccination effects on CD4 cells after COVID-19. Repertoires were generated with immunoSEQ multiplex PCR, while TCRdb's copy carries only in-frame clones and drops some. This sample carries roughly 59,000 clones, around 80% of them seen once, and the ten largest clones take 2%. Their specific antigens are unknown. The specimen comprised CD4+ T cells from PBMCs cultured with HCoV-OC43 spike peptides, sampled after COVID-19 vaccination. Source of these receptors: a human donor who received a COVID-19 vaccine. Each CDR3 is given without its conserved first and last residue. Each record gives: V gene, clone size, J gene, CDR3 protein. The listing skips clone size in some rows; elsewhere it reads once, few, many or a size class.

TRBV6-1,NA,TRBJ1-2,ASSDDGAYGYT
TRBV5-1,NA,TRBJ2-5,ASSLGDNQETQY
TRBV6-5,NA,TRBJ1-2,ASSYSGQGTGYT
TRBV5-5,NA,TRBJ2-3,ASSFQVTDTQY
TRBV7-8,NA,TRBJ2-1,ASTEVSYNEQF
TRBV7-9,few,TRBJ1-1,ASRGDWDREAF
TRBV19,NA,TRBJ1-5,ASSRQQVVNNQPQH
TRBV27,NA,TRBJ1-1,ASSLSAGGSEAF
TRBV14,few,TRBJ1-6,ASSQADRSGYSPLH
TRBV14,NA,TRBJ2-1,ASSQVGVSEEGASYNEQF
TRBV30,NA,TRBJ1-3,AWIGISGNTIY
TRBV29-1,NA,TRBJ1-1,SAAGGHTGETEAF
TRBV5-1,NA,TRBJ1-1,ASSFDRVGTEAF
TRBV10-1,NA,TRBJ2-1,ASSWTTDYNEQF
TRBV2,NA,TRBJ2-2,ASRQGANTGELF
TRBV5-6,NA,TRBJ2-5,ASSSTGGAETQY
TRBV30,NA,TRBJ1-5,AWSEGRNQPQH
TRBV5-1,NA,TRBJ2-5,ASSPYSIQETQY
TRBV19,few,TRBJ1-4,ASSIRSSGRRGEKLF
TRBV4-1,NA,TRBJ2-5,ASSQTSGGAQETQY
TRBV24-1,NA,TRBJ2-3,ATRDPRGGSTDTQY
TRBV7-2,NA,TRBJ2-2,ASSSNTGELF
TRBV2,NA,TRBJ1-1,ASYREGTEAF
TRBV4-1,NA,TRBJ2-5,ASSQGSGRRETQY
TRBV10-1,few,TRBJ2-6,ASSQGGSGANVLT
TRBV10-3,NA,TRBJ1-2,AISDQGIRGYT
TRBV19,NA,TRBJ1-6,ASTPQGQSPLH
TRBV30,NA,TRBJ1-6,AWSQDSNSPLH
TRBV4-2,NA,TRBJ2-5,ASSQATGGNLGETQY
TRBV4-3,NA,TRBJ1-1,ASSHSRQGRGTEAF
TRBV2,once,TRBJ1-6,ASRGQGLNSPLH
TRBV5-1,NA,TRBJ2-5,ASSRGQGLQETQY
TRBV6-5,NA,TRBJ1-4,ASSRRGANEKLF
TRBV7-2,NA,TRBJ2-3,ASSLVGGPGDTQY
TRBV19,NA,TRBJ1-5,ASSRLDRGSNQPQH
TRBV29-1,few,TRBJ1-3,SVAEGSGNTIY
TRBV6-5,NA,TRBJ1-6,ASSYSTLNNSPLH
TRBV5-5,NA,TRBJ1-5,ASSTGTGNQPQH
TRBV10-3,NA,TRBJ1-1,AISSGLNTEAF
TRBV19,NA,TRBJ1-3,ASSILRDRLSGNTIY
TRBV2,NA,TRBJ2-2,ASSDYLRTGELF
TRBV3-1/TRBV3-2,NA,TRBJ1-1,ASSHRGLTEAF
TRBV30,NA,TRBJ1-2,AWSRRSGYT
TRBV4-1,NA,TRBJ1-1,ASSQDINLNTEAF
TRBV2,NA,TRBJ1-4,ASSEWDATNEKLF
TRBV18,NA,TRBJ2-1,ASSPPNRGRDNEQF
TRBV9,NA,TRBJ2-1,ASSELPGEQF
TRBV9,NA,TRBJ2-1,ASSPTGRAVSYNEQF
TRBV12-3/TRBV12-4,NA,TRBJ2-5,ASALSRETQY